This T cell receptor (beta chain) was observed in a study of blood T cell repertoires in COVID-19. Study in general: From T cells, B-cell-depleted T cells, or PBMCs came the material, which was cDNA or gDNA.

Seattle patients were enrolled during active infection and followed longitudinally. This CDR3 is built from 15 residues. Trimming removed 2 bases from V and 4 bases from J; junction bases left unmatched: 4. Germline values: CDR1 MNHEY, CDR2 SVGAGI. The repertoire was sequenced with immunoSEQ multiplex PCR; TCRdb's copy has only in-frame clones and lacks some. The sample contains fewer than 350,000 clones, around nine tenths of which appear only once. The specimen was peripheral blood. The rearrangement links TRBV6-5 to TRBJ1-4; 7 nucleotides line up with TRBD1. This receptor was obtained from a woman aged 30 to 39 with COVID-19, enrolled during active disease. The CDR3 is CASSYRAGGNEKLFF. CDR3 coding DNA: TGTGCCAGCAGTTACCGGGCAGGGGGTAATGAAAAACTGTTTTTT.